Listed below are T cell receptor beta chains from one sample, sequenced in a study of blood T cell repertoires in COVID-19. Sequencing used immunoSEQ multiplex PCR; TCRdb keeps in-frame clones, though not all of them. The repertoire holds around 260,000 clones, with approximately 93% as singletons. The sequencing sample was made of peripheral blood. The origin of the receptors is a woman between 25 and 40 years old with COVID-19, enrolled during active disease. Both conserved end residues are part of each CDR3. D genes are given only for firm matches. Expanded clones get a size class; other rows say once, few or many, or leave the size out.

abundance: once; d_gene: .; v_gene: TRBV30; j_gene: TRBJ2-1; CDR3nt: TGTGCCGGGAGCGGAGGGAATGAGCAGTTCTTC; CDR3aa: CAGSGGNEQFF
abundance: once; d_gene: .; v_gene: TRBV25-1; j_gene: TRBJ2-7; CDR3nt: TGTGCCAGCAGCCCCGGTGGGGAGTACGAGCAGTACTTC; CDR3aa: CASSPGGEYEQYF
abundance: .; d_gene: .; v_gene: TRBV18; j_gene: TRBJ2-5; CDR3nt: TGTGCCAGCTCACTTACGCGGCAAGAGACCCAGTACTTC; CDR3aa: CASSLTRQETQYF
abundance: .; d_gene: .; v_gene: TRBV16; j_gene: TRBJ2-1; CDR3nt: TGTGCCAGCAGCCCTGGGGGCGCGAATGAGCAGTTCTTC; CDR3aa: CASSPGGANEQFF
abundance: .; d_gene: TRBD1; v_gene: TRBV5-1; j_gene: TRBJ1-3; CDR3nt: TGCGCCAGCAGCGGGGGACAGGGTTCGGGAAACACCATATATTTT; CDR3aa: CASSGGQGSGNTIYF
abundance: .; d_gene: TRBD2; v_gene: TRBV30; j_gene: TRBJ2-3; CDR3nt: TGTGCCTGGAGTCCTTTCGCTCTGACTAGCGGAGATACGCAGTATTTT; CDR3aa: CAWSPFALTSGDTQYF
abundance: .; d_gene: TRBD1; v_gene: TRBV28; j_gene: TRBJ1-2; CDR3nt: TGTGCCAGCAGTTTAGGGACAGGGGGGATTTACACCTTC; CDR3aa: CASSLGTGGIYTF
abundance: .; d_gene: .; v_gene: TRBV7-2; j_gene: TRBJ1-1; CDR3nt: TGTGCCAGCAGCTTAGCTATCCAGGGTGGGCGAACTGAAGCTTTCTTT; CDR3aa: CASSLAIQGGRTEAFF
abundance: .; d_gene: .; v_gene: TRBV18; j_gene: TRBJ1-1; CDR3nt: TGTGCCAGCTCACCCCTGAGGGTTCCTAACACTGAAGCTTTCTTT; CDR3aa: CASSPLRVPNTEAFF
abundance: .; d_gene: .; v_gene: TRBV6-5; j_gene: TRBJ1-3; CDR3nt: TGTGCCAGCAGTTTGAACAGAGACTCTGGAAACACCATATATTTT; CDR3aa: CASSLNRDSGNTIYF
abundance: .; d_gene: .; v_gene: TRBV10-3; j_gene: TRBJ2-2; CDR3nt: TGTGCCATCAGTGAGCTTCAGGGGAACACCGGGGAGCTGTTTTTT; CDR3aa: CAISELQGNTGELFF
abundance: .; d_gene: TRBD1; v_gene: TRBV11-3; j_gene: TRBJ2-1; CDR3nt: TGTGCCAGCAGCTTGCGAGGGGACAGGGTGGTCGGTGAGCAGTTCTTC; CDR3aa: CASSLRGDRVVGEQFF
abundance: .; d_gene: .; v_gene: TRBV23-1; j_gene: TRBJ1-5; CDR3nt: TGCGCCAGCAGTTTGATATCAAGGGGGTCAGATAATCAGCCCCAGCATTTT; CDR3aa: CASSLISRGSDNQPQHF
abundance: .; d_gene: TRBD2; v_gene: TRBV18; j_gene: TRBJ2-1; CDR3nt: TGTGCCAGCTCACCATTGAATTCATACGCTAGCGGGAGGCCCAGAGTGGATGAGCAGTTCTTC; CDR3aa: CASSPLNSYASGRPRVDEQFF
abundance: .; d_gene: .; v_gene: TRBV25-1; j_gene: TRBJ1-5; CDR3nt: TGTGCCAGCAGTCCTAGGAGAGGGCACAATCAGCCCCAGCATTTT; CDR3aa: CASSPRRGHNQPQHF
abundance: .; d_gene: .; v_gene: TRBV27; j_gene: TRBJ2-1; CDR3nt: TGTGCCAGCAGTTTCTCCCCAGGGCTCAATGAGCAGTTCTTC; CDR3aa: CASSFSPGLNEQFF
abundance: few; d_gene: .; v_gene: TRBV30; j_gene: TRBJ1-1; CDR3nt: TGTGCCTGGAGGCCCCACAGCTACACTGAAGCTTTCTTT; CDR3aa: CAWRPHSYTEAFF
abundance: .; d_gene: TRBD1; v_gene: TRBV19; j_gene: TRBJ1-2; CDR3nt: TGTGCCAGTAGTATGGACAGGGAATCAACTAATGGCTACACCTTC; CDR3aa: CASSMDRESTNGYTF
abundance: .; d_gene: .; v_gene: TRBV11-2; j_gene: TRBJ2-3; CDR3nt: TGTGCCAGCAGCTTGTCAGTTCCCACCACAGATACGCAGTATTTT; CDR3aa: CASSLSVPTTDTQYF
abundance: .; d_gene: TRBD2; v_gene: TRBV29-1; j_gene: TRBJ2-1; CDR3nt: TGCAGCGTCGGCGGGAGTAGAAATGAGCAGTTCTTC; CDR3aa: CSVGGSRNEQFF
abundance: .; d_gene: .; v_gene: TRBV27; j_gene: TRBJ1-1; CDR3nt: TGTGCCAGCAGCAAAGGGGATAGGGGGACTGAAGCTTTCTTT; CDR3aa: CASSKGDRGTEAFF
abundance: .; d_gene: .; v_gene: TRBV3-1/TRBV3-2; j_gene: TRBJ2-7; CDR3nt: TGTGCCAGCAGCCCTCAGGACAAATCCTACGAGCAATACTTC; CDR3aa: CASSPQDKSYEQYF
abundance: .; d_gene: TRBD1; v_gene: TRBV12-5; j_gene: TRBJ2-7; CDR3nt: TGTGCTACTGGCGACAGGGGGCTTCCCTACGAGCAGTACTTC; CDR3aa: CATGDRGLPYEQYF
abundance: .; d_gene: TRBD1; v_gene: TRBV4-1; j_gene: TRBJ2-3; CDR3nt: TGCGCCAGCAGCCGCGTAAGTCCTCGGGACAGTCTCACTTCTAGCACAGATACGCAGTATTTT; CDR3aa: CASSRVSPRDSLTSSTDTQYF